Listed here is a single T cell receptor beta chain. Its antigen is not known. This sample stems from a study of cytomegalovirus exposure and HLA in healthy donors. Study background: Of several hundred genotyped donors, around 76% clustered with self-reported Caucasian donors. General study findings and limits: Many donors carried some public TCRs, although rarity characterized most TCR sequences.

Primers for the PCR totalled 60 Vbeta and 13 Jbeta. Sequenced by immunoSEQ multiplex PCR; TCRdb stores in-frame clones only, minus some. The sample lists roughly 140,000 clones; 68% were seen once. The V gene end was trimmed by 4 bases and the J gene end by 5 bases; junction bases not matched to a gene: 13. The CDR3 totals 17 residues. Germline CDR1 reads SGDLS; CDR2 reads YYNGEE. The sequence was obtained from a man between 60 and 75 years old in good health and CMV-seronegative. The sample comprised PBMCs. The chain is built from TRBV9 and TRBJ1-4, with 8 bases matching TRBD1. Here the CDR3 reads CASSTSPQQGVNEKLFF. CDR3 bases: TGTGCCAGCAGCACCTCCCCCCAACAGGGGGTGAATGAAAAACTGTTTTTT.